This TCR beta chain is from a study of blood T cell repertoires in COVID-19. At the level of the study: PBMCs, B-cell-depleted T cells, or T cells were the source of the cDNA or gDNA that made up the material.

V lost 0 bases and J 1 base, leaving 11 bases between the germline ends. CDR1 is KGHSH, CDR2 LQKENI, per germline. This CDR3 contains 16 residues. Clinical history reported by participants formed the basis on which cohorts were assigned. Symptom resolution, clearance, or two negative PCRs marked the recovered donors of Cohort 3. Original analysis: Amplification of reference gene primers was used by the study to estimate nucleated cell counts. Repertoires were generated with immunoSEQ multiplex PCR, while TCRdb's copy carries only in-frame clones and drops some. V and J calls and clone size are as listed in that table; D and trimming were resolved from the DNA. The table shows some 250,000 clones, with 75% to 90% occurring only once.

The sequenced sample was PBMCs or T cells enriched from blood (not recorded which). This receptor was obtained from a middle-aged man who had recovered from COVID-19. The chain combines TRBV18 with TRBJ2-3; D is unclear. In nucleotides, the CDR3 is TGTGCCAGCTCACCACCGGGCCACGGTGGCACAGATACGCAGTATTTT. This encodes CASSPPGHGGTDTQYF.